This T cell receptor beta chain was recovered during a study of T cell clonality in common variable immunodeficiency. General study findings and limits: Patient heterogeneity in the CVID cohort limited correlations between repertoire features and clinical complications. Fewer deletions and N-nucleotide insertions were reportedly seen in common variable immunodeficiency TCR beta sequences. CVID subjects shared fewer TCRbeta clones than healthy controls did.

Some clones are missing from TCRdb's copy, which holds only in-frame ones; the method was immunoSEQ multiplex PCR. The sample shows about 35,000 clones, none of them appearing just once. On this clone itself: As yet, its antigen is unknown. The read ends 3 residues before the CDR3 terminus; that terminus is restored from the germline J gene.

Germline-derived CDR1 and CDR2 are KGHSH and LQKENI. The V end lost 6 bases, the J end lost 0 bases, and 9 bases lay between the germline ends. The CDR3 has 14 amino acids. Blood samples were heparinized, about 4.5 to 8 ml per donor. The sequenced sample consisted of peripheral blood mononuclear cells. The V call is TRBV18, the J call TRBJ1-5; D is possibly TRBD1 (5 bases). The sequence was collected from a person aged 18 to 69 in good health. The CDR3 is CASSGQSSNQPQHF. The part of the CDR3 DNA that was read is TGTGCCAGCTCCGGACAAAGTAGCAATCAGCCC.